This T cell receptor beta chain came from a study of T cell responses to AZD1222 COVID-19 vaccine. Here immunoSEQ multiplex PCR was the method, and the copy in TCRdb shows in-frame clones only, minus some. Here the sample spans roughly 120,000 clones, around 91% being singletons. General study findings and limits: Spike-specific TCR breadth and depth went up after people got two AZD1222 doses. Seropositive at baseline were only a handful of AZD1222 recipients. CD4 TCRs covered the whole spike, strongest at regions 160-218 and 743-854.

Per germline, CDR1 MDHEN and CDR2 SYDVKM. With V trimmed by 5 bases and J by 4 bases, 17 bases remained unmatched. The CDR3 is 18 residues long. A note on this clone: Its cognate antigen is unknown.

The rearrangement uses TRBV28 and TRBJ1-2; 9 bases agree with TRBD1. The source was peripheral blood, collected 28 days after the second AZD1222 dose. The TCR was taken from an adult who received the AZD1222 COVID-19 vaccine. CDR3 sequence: CASSTVRDREGESYGYTF. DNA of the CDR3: TGTGCCAGCAGTACTGTCCGGGACAGGGAGGGGGAAAGCTATGGCTACACCTTC.